The entry below gives a single T cell receptor beta chain sequence along with its context. Its antigen remains unknown. A junction boundary mismatches the germline segment, possibly from a read error. This sample was taken from a study of cytomegalovirus exposure and HLA in healthy donors. At the level of the study: The 90 to 150 validation repertoires were produced on the same platform as the approximately 620 repertoires of the first cohort. This was reported in a later analysis. Whole-study findings and limits: Cytomegalovirus association was assigned to over 150 TCR beta chains.

Only in-frame clones appear in the TCRdb table, and some are missing; sequencing was by immunoSEQ multiplex PCR. Here the sample spans about 140,000 clones, roughly 93% being singletons. Among the 120 subjects of the validation cohort, separate from the 666-subject first cohort, were the donors. This CDR3 comprises 12 residues. Germline CDR1 and CDR2: SGDLS and YYNGEE. The receptor's source is a man between 18 and 35 years old in good health and CMV-seropositive. The chain is built from TRBV9 and TRBJ2-7, with 12 bases identical to TRBD2. Sequenced sample: PBMCs. In nucleotides, the CDR3 is TGTGCCAGCAGCGAAACTAGCGGGAGGTTGCACTTC. Translated, it gives CASSETSGRLHF.